This T cell receptor (beta chain) was profiled in a study of blood T cell repertoires in COVID-19. Study as a whole: The analysed material was cDNA or gDNA that came from T cells, B-cell-depleted T cells, or PBMCs.

The CDR3 has 16 amino acids. Looked up from germline, CDR1 is MNHEY and CDR2 is SVGAGI. The ends were cut back, 4 bases at V and 4 bases at J, with 19 bases in the middle. In this sample, this clone turned up a few times. Per the study methods: Quantification of nucleated cells was approximated via reference gene primer amplification. Produced via immunoSEQ multiplex PCR; TCRdb's table is partial and in-frame only. For V, J and clone size, that table is used; D and trimming come from the DNA. The data contain 130,000 or so clones, approximately 81% of them singletons. The chain employs TRBV6-5 and TRBJ1-1, with D unresolved. Sequenced: peripheral blood. The receptor comes from a man in his 60s with acute or convalescent COVID-19. The chain's CDR3 is CASSFTTGSPTTEAFF. The CDR3 DNA reads as TGTGCCAGCAGTTTTACTACCGGGTCTCCGACCACTGAAGCTTTCTTT.